The TCR beta chain under discussion was sequenced for a study of CD8 T cell repertoires and HIV-1 epitope variants. Across the whole study: T cells were stimulated with Twenty-five Gag and Nef peptides separately.

This CDR3 is 14 amino acids long. Trimming stripped 1 base from V and 8 bases from J, with 12 bases between. CDR1 is SEHNR and CDR2 is FQNEAQ in the germline V gene (reference sequence). Assay: immunoSEQ multiplex PCR; the TCRdb copy retains only in-frame clones and omits some. This table has approximately 5,000 clones, 69% appearing once. With respect to this clone: Its target is not known.

The clonotype comes from a male donor with HIV. The sequencing input was cultured CD8+ T cells derived from PBMCs. The J gene is TRBJ2-1, the V gene TRBV7-9; perhaps D is TRBD1 or TRBD2 (6 bases each). CDR3 nucleotide sequence: TGTGCCAGCAGCTTAGTGGGGGCTAGCGATGAGCAGTTCTTC. It yields the protein CASSLVGASDEQFF.